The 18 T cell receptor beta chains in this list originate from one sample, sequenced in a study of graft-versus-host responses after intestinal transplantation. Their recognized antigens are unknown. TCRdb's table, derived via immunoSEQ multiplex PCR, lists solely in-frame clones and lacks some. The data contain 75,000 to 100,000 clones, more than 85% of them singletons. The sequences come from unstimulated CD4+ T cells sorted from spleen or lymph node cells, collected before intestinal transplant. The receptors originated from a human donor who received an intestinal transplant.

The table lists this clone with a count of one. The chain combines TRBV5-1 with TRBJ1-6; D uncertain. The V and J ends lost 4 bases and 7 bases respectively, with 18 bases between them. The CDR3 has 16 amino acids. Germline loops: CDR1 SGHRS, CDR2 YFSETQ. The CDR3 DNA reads TGCGCCAGCAGCCCCCAAGCGACCCTCGAAAATTCACCCCTCCACTTT. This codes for CASSPQATLENSPLHF.

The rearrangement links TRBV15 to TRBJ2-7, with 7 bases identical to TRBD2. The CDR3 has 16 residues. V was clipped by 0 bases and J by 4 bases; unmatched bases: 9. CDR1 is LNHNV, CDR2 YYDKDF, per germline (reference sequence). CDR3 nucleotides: TGTGCCACCAGCAGAGATGGGCCACCCGGGGGGTACGAGCAGTACTTC. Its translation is CATSRDGPPGGYEQYF.

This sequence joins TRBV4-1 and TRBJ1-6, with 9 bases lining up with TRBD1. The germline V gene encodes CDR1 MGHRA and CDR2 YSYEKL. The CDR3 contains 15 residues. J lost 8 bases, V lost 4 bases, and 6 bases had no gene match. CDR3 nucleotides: TGCGCCAGCAGCCCGCCGGGACAGGGATATTCACCCCTCCACTTT. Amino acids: CASSPPGQGYSPLHF.

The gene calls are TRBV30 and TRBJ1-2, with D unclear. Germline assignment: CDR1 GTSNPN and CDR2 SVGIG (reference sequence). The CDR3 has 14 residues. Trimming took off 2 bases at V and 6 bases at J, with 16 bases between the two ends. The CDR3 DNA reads TGTGCCTGGAGTTTTGGGCAGTTCCCGCATGGCTACACCTTC. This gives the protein CAWSFGQFPHGYTF.

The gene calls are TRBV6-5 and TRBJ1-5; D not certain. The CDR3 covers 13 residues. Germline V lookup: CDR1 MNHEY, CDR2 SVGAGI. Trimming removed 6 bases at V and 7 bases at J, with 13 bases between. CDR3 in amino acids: CASSSGVGQPQHF. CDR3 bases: TGTGCCAGCAGCTCGGGAGTGGGGCAGCCCCAGCATTTT.

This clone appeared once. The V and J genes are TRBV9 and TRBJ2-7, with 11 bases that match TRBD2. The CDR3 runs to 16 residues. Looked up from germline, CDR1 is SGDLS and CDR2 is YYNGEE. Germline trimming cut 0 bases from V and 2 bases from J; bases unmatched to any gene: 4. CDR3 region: CASSVGPLAGAYEQYF. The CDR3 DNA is TGTGCCAGCAGCGTAGGGCCACTAGCGGGAGCCTACGAGCAGTACTTC. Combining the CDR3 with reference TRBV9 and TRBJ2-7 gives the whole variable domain DSGVTQTPKHLITATGQRVTLRCSPRSGDLSVYWYQQSLDQGLQFLIQYYNGEERAKGNILERFSAQQFPDLHSELNLSSLELGDSALYFCASSVGPLAGAYEQYFGPGTRLTVT.

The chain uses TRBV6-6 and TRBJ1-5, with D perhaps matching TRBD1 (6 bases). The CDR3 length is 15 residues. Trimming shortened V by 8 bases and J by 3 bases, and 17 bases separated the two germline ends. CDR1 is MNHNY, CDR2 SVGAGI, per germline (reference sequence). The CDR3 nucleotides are TGTGCCAGCGGACCGCAGAGGGGGTCCAATCAGCCCCAGCATTTT. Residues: CASGPQRGSNQPQHF.

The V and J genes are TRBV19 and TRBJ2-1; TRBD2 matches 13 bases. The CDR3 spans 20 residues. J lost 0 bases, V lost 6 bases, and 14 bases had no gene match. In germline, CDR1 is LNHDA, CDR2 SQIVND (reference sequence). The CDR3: CASRSRTSGSYTSSYNEQFF. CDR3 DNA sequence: TGTGCCAGTAGATCTAGGACTAGCGGGAGTTACACTAGCTCCTACAATGAGCAGTTCTTC.

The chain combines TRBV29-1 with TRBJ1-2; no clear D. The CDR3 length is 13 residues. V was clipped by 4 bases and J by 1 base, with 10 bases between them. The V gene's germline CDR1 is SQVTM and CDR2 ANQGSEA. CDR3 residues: CSVGQAYNYGYTF. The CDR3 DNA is TGCAGCGTTGGCCAGGCTTATAACTATGGCTACACCTTC.

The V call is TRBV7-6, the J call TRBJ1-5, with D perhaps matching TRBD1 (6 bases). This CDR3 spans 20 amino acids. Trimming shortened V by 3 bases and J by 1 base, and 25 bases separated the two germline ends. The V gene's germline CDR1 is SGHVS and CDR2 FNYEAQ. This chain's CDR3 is CASSFCQSQVKRGSNQPQHF. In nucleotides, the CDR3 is TGTGCCAGCAGCTTCTGCCAGAGTCAGGTCAAGAGGGGGAGCAATCAGCCCCAGCATTTT.

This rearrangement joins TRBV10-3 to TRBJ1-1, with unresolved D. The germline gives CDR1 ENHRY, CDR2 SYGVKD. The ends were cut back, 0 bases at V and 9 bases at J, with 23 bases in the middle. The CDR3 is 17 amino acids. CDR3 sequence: CAISESLGPGRDLQAFF. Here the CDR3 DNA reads TGTGCCATCAGTGAGTCCCTTGGCCCTGGGCGGGATTTACAAGCTTTCTTT.

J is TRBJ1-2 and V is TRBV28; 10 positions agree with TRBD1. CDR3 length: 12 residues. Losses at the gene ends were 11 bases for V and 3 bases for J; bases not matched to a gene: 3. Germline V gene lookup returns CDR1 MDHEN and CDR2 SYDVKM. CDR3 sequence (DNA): TGTGCCGACAGGGGGCGGGACTATGGCTACACCTTC. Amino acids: CADRGRDYGYTF.

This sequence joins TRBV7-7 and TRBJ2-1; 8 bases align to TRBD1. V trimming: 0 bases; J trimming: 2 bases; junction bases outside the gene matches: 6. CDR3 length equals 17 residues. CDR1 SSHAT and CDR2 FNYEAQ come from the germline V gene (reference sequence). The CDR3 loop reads CASSLAPTGDAYNEQFF. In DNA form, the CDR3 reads TGTGCCAGCAGCTTAGCACCGACAGGGGATGCCTACAATGAGCAGTTCTTC.

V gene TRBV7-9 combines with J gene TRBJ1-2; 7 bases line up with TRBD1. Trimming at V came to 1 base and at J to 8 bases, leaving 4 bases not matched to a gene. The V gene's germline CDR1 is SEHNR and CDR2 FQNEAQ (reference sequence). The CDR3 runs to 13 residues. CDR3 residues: CASSLEGAGGYTF. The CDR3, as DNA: TGTGCCAGCAGCTTAGAGGGGGCGGGGGGCTACACCTTC.

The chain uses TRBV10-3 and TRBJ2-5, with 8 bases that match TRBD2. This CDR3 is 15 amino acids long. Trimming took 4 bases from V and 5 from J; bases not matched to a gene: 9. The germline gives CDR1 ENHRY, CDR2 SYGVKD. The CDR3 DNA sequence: TGTGCCATCAGTGGTGAGGTAGCGGGAAAGGAGACCCAGTACTTC. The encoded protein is CAISGEVAGKETQYF.

CDR3 protein: CASSSQGALAKNIQYF. CDR3 DNA: TGTGCCAGCAGCTCACAGGGCGCACTAGCCAAAAACATTCAGTACTTC. The chain joins TRBV7-2 to TRBJ2-4, with a possible D match to TRBD1 (6 bases). The length of the CDR3 is 16 residues. V lost 4 bases and J lost 0, with 13 bases in between. Per the germline V gene, CDR1 is SGHTA and CDR2 is FQGNSA.

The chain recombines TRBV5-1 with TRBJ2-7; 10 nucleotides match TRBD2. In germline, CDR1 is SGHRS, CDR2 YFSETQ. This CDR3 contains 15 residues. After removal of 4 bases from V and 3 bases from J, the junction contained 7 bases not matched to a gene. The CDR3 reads CASSGSGTSVYEQYF. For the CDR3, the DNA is TGCGCCAGCAGCGGCTCCGGGACTAGCGTCTACGAGCAGTACTTC.

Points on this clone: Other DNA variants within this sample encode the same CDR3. As DNA, the CDR3 is TGTGCCAGCCGGGGACAGGCGGCTGGAAACACCATATATTTT. Amino acids: CASRGQAAGNTIYF. V gene TRBV28 combines with J gene TRBJ1-3; 8 nucleotides agree with TRBD1. Per the germline V gene, CDR1 is MDHEN and CDR2 is SYDVKM. Trimming took 8 bases from V and 2 from J; bases not matched to a gene: 5. The CDR3 is 14 amino acids.